This T cell receptor (beta chain) was found in a study of T cell responses to AZD1222 COVID-19 vaccine. The CDR3 sequence is 21 residues long. Trimming took off 1 base at V and 3 bases at J, with 28 bases between the two ends. In germline, CDR1 is LGHDT, CDR2 YNNKEL (reference sequence). Points on this clone: As yet, its antigen is unknown.

Timing groups of about 4 and about 12 weeks for second doses were pooled. Points from the study as a whole: Baseline seropositivity occurred in only a handful of AZD1222 recipients.

The protocol was immunoSEQ multiplex PCR, while the TCRdb copy is restricted to in-frame clones and leaves out a portion. The data show 130,000 or so clones, roughly 90% seen once. The receptor was isolated from an adult who received the AZD1222 COVID-19 vaccine. Sequenced here: peripheral blood, sampled 28 days after the second AZD1222 dose. V gene TRBV3-1 (or the pseudogene TRBV3-2) combines with J gene TRBJ1-5, with D uncertain. As DNA, the CDR3 is TGTGCCAGCAGCCAAGGAAGGGTCGTGCCGGGAAACAGAAAATTCAATCAGCCCCAGCATTTT. The encoded protein is CASSQGRVVPGNRKFNQPQHF.